This T cell receptor (beta chain) was identified in a study of blood T cell repertoires in COVID-19. Whole-study context: Acute-phase and convalescent COVID-19 samples originated in the United States, Italy and Spain. The analysed material was cDNA or gDNA that came from T cells, B-cell-depleted T cells, or PBMCs.

This CDR3 has 17 residues. CDR1 and CDR2 from the germline V gene are SGDLS and YYNGEE. J lost 4 bases, V lost 4 bases, and 6 bases had no gene match. Authors' data handling: Reference gene primers were amplified, and this amplification served to estimate nucleated cell counts. Profiling relied on immunoSEQ multiplex PCR, and the TCRdb table lists in-frame clones only, not all of them. The V and J calls and clone size come from that table; D and trimming were worked out from the DNA. The sample shows hundreds of thousands of clones, roughly 87% of them seen only once. The specimen was peripheral blood. The genes are TRBV9 and TRBJ2-2; 14 bases agree with TRBD2. The receptor comes from a man aged 60 to 75 who had recovered from COVID-19. The CDR3 is CASSTRTSGGITGELFF. The CDR3 coding sequence is TGTGCCAGCAGCACCAGGACTAGCGGGGGGATCACCGGGGAGCTGTTTTTT.